These 16 T cell receptor beta chains share one sample of origin, sequenced in a study of Ad26.COV2.S vaccination and SARS-CoV-2 variants. Profiling relied on immunoSEQ multiplex PCR, and the TCRdb table lists in-frame clones only, not all of them. The table records around 340,000 clones, 88% of them present only once. Documented treatment: roughly 18 received Ad26.COV2.S at low or high dose, single or two shots; about 5 received placebo; per-sample allocation not given. Sampling took place 63 days after the first vaccine or placebo injection. The sample consisted of peripheral blood, taken in a trial of Ad26.COV2.S vaccine versus placebo. The receptors stem from a person aged 18-60 years who received the Ad26.COV2.S COVID-19 vaccine or a placebo.

The V and J genes are TRBV6-2 or TRBV6-3 and TRBJ2-1; 14 bases are a match to TRBD2. Per the germline V gene, CDR1 is MNHEY and CDR2 is SVGEGT. This CDR3 spans 16 amino acids. The junction had 13 bases not matched to a gene; V was cut back by 6 bases and J by 12 bases. The CDR3 loop reads CASSLLGTSGRSVQFF. CDR3 DNA: TGTGCCAGCAGCCTCCTCGGGACTAGCGGGAGATCGGTGCAGTTCTTC.

The chain employs TRBV21-1 and TRBJ1-5. TRBV21-1 is deemed a pseudogene. This CDR3 comprises 16 residues. CDR3: CASSKALLGEDQPQHF. The CDR3 coding sequence is TGTGCCAGCAGCAAAGCGCTTTTAGGGGAGGATCAGCCCCAGCATTTT.

The V and J genes are TRBV5-1 and TRBJ1-1, with TRBD1 matching over 12 bases. Unmatched junction bases numbered 9, after V lost 5 bases and J lost 7 bases. The length of the CDR3 is 15 residues. CDR1 SGHRS and CDR2 YFSETQ come from the germline V gene. CDR3: CASSLAGTGGLEAFF. In DNA, the CDR3 is TGCGCCAGCAGTCTTGCCGGGACAGGGGGCCTTGAAGCTTTCTTT. Variable domain in full (rest from reference TRBV5-1 and TRBJ1-1): KAGVTQTPRYLIKTRGQQVTLSCSPISGHRSVSWYQQTPGQGLQFLFEYFSETQRNKGNFPGRFSGRQFSNSRSEMNVSTLELGDSALYLCASSLAGTGGLEAFFGQGTRLTVV.

The V and J genes are TRBV19 and TRBJ1-5, with 9 bases that match TRBD1. The CDR3 runs to 15 residues. V shed 6 bases and J 1 base; nucleotides not matched to a gene: 4. The V gene's germline CDR1 is LNHDA and CDR2 SQIVND (reference sequence). This CDR3 reads CASSRDRVSNQPQHF. The CDR3, as DNA: TGTGCCAGTAGCAGGGACAGGGTAAGCAATCAGCCCCAGCATTTT.

V is TRBV9 and J is TRBJ2-7; the D gene is possibly TRBD2 (6 bases). Germline V gene data show CDR1 as SGDLS and CDR2 as YYNGEE. The ends were cut back, 0 bases at V and 5 bases at J, with 12 bases in the middle. This CDR3 is built from 14 residues. The CDR3 coding sequence is TGTGCCAGCAGCGTAGCGGTGGAGGGCGACGAGCAGTACTTC. Protein sequence: CASSVAVEGDEQYF.

The gene calls are TRBV19 and TRBJ2-7; D possibly uses TRBD1 or TRBD2 (6 bases each). Per germline, CDR1 LNHDA and CDR2 SQIVND (reference sequence). V lost 3 bases, J lost 4 bases, and 13 bases lay in between. The CDR3 has 14 residues. CDR3 sequence reads: CASSIRGRGYEQYF. DNA for the CDR3: TGTGCCAGTAGTATCCGGGGGCGAGGTTACGAGCAGTACTTC.

The gene calls are TRBV11-2 and TRBJ2-3; D is undetermined. Trimming cost V 5 bases and J 4 bases, with 13 bases left between them. The CDR3 extends over 14 amino acids. Germline CDR1 and CDR2: SGHAT and FQNNGV. CDR3 protein: CASSVRVVADTQYF. In DNA form, the CDR3 reads TGTGCCAGCAGCGTCAGAGTAGTCGCAGATACGCAGTATTTT.

The CDR3 protein is CASSPLRVGELSTDTQYF. Written as DNA, the CDR3 is TGTGCCAGCTCACCACTCCGGGTGGGGGAACTCAGCACAGATACGCAGTATTTT. The chain carries TRBV18 and TRBJ2-3; D may be TRBD1 or TRBD2 (5 bases each). The CDR3 loop spans 18 amino acids. The V end was cut by 1 base, the J end by 0 bases, with 17 bases between. The V gene's germline CDR1 is KGHSH and CDR2 LQKENI.

J is TRBJ1-4 and V is TRBV11-2; D possibly corresponds to TRBD1 (5 bases). This CDR3 has 16 residues. V was pared by 5 bases and J by 7 bases, with 20 bases between. CDR1 and CDR2 from the germline V gene are SGHAT and FQNNGV. For the CDR3, the DNA is TGTGCCAGCAGCCCAGTAATGGGGCCATACGGTGAAAAACTGTTTTTT. Its protein is CASSPVMGPYGEKLFF.

This chain links TRBV18 with TRBJ2-5, with D perhaps TRBD1 or TRBD2 (5 bases each). The germline CDR1 and CDR2 sequences are KGHSH and LQKENI. Trimming took off 5 bases at V and 4 bases at J, with 20 bases between the two ends. The CDR3 has 16 residues. The CDR3 nucleotides read TGTGCCAGCTCAGAGGGCGAAGGGGTATTCGGAGAGACCCAGTACTTC. This encodes CASSEGEGVFGETQYF.

CDR3 nucleotide sequence: TGTGCCAGCAGTGAATCTGGGACGGTGAACACTGAAGCTTTCTTT. It encodes CASSESGTVNTEAFF. This chain uses TRBV6-1 with TRBJ1-1, with D maybe TRBD1 (5 bases). This CDR3 comprises 15 residues. Germline CDR1 and CDR2: MNHNS and SASEGT. Deletions cut 2 bases from V and 0 bases from J, with 10 bases between.

The chain couples TRBV7-2 to TRBJ2-7, with 9 bases that match TRBD1. Trimming cost V 10 bases and J 4 bases; bases outside gene matches: 8. The CDR3 totals 13 residues. The V gene's germline CDR1 is SGHTA and CDR2 FQGNSA. The DNA for the CDR3 is TGTGCCACCACCGGACAGGGGTCTTACGAGCAGTACTTC. The encoded protein is CATTGQGSYEQYF.

The chain combines TRBV30 with TRBJ1-1; D perhaps matches TRBD1 (5 bases). Trimming pared 4 bases from V and 0 bases from J, leaving 15 bases between. The germline V gene has CDR1 GTSNPN and CDR2 SVGIG (reference sequence). This CDR3 has 15 residues. In DNA form, the CDR3 reads TGTGCCTGGACTTTAGGCACGGACATGAACACTGAAGCTTTCTTT. Translation gives CAWTLGTDMNTEAFF.

The chain couples TRBV12-3 or TRBV12-4 to TRBJ1-3; D uncertain. With 5 bases removed from V and 2 bases from J, the gap between germline ends came to 7 bases. This CDR3 has 13 amino acids. CDR3 sequence (DNA): TGTGCCAGCAGTGGGTCTACTGGAAACACCATATATTTT. It translates to CASSGSTGNTIYF.

This sequence joins TRBV5-4 and TRBJ1-3, with D tentatively TRBD1 (6 bases). Germline-derived CDR1 and CDR2 are SGHNT and YYREEE (reference sequence). The CDR3 is 16 residues long. Trimming stripped 0 bases from V and 1 base from J, with 11 bases between. In DNA, the CDR3 is TGTGCCAGCAGCTTGGACAGGGCCACATCTGGAAACACCATATATTTT. This translates into CASSLDRATSGNTIYF.

The CDR3 protein is CASSEQGNKNTEAFF. CDR3 nucleotides: TGTGCCAGCAGTGAGCAGGGGAACAAGAACACTGAAGCTTTCTTT. The chain recombines TRBV6-1 with TRBJ1-1; the D gene is possibly TRBD1 (6 bases). V lost 3 bases to trimming and J lost 1 base, with 12 bases between them. This CDR3 is 15 amino acids long. Germline-derived CDR1 and CDR2 are MNHNS and SASEGT.